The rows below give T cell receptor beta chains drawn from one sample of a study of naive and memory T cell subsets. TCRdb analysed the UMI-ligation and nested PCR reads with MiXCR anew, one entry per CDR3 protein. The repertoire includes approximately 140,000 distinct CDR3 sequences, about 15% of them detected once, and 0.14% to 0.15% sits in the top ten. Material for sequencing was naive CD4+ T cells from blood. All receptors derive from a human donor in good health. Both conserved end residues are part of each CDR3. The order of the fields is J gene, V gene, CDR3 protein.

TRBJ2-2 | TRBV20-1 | CSARDGASGSTGELFF
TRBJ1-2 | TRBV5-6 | CASSLQGANSNYGYTF
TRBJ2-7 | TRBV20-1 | CSAPSVSSYEQYF
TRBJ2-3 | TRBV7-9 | CASSSRRGSTDTQYF
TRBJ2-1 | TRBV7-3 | CASSSGPTGEQFF
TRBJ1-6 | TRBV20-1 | CSARDMRRSYNSPLHF
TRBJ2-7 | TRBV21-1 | CASSKVRGGYEQYF
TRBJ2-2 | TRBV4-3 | CASSQVRGFGELFF
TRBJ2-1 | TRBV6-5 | CASSYFSVGRGSGRENEQFF
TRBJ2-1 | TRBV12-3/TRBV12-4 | CATLWEAGSGNEQFF
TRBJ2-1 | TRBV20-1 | CSARDTRDNEQFF
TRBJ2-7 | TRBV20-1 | CSARDVTKLSYEQYF
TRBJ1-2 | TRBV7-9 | CASSLAGQPYGYTF
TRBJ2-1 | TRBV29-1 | CSELLAGGVEQFF
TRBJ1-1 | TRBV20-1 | CSANPNRGGTEAFF
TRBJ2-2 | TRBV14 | CASSHGGGGTGELFF
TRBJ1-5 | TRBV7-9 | CASSPGEQPQHF